The text below deals with one T cell receptor (beta chain). This clone has only a few counts. The antigen it binds to is not known. No much larger clone exists at a distance of one base, and base qualities are not known. This record comes from a study of blood T cell repertoires in COVID-19 (TCRdb year 2020). A note on the overall study: The collaborator samples originated in the United States, Italy and Spain and spanned the acute and convalescent phases of COVID-19. The material from the prospective study consisted of cDNA or gDNA derived from T cells, B-cell-depleted T cells, or PBMCs. The dataset comprised deeply sampled blood TCRbeta repertoires from subjects exposed to, actively infected with, or recovered from COVID-19. The repertoires were made available in a free public database intended to serve as a resource for research on the immune response to SARS-CoV-2. The samples were drawn from the first 160 participants of the ongoing ImmuneRACE study and from roughly 1,300 subjects provided by 6 global collaborators. Nearly every sample came with metadata listing a de-identified subject ID, COVID-19 status, age in years and sex. Where available, HLA class I and class II types were taken from metadata supplied by the sample provider and were not determined by assay-based typing. What the work shows at the level of the full study, not this receptor alone: The amount of clinical and demographic metadata varied by source and participant and was provided uncurated.

Participants in the prospective study were aged roughly 18 to 100 years, lived in approximately 26 United States geographic areas, and enrolled through a virtual design. To assign participants to cohorts, the prospective study relied on clinical history that participants themselves reported in a screening survey and a study questionnaire. Recovered participants in ImmuneRACE Cohort 3 were defined by two consecutive negative NP/OP PCR tests, clearance by a healthcare professional, or resolution of symptoms. Mobile phlebotomists in the prospective study collected whole blood, serum and a nasopharyngeal or oropharyngeal swab from every participant. Additional blood draws and questionnaires over an approximately 2-month period could optionally be provided by prospective study participants. Before DNA extraction, blood samples from the prospective study were shipped at room temperature or frozen. V and J lose 8 bases and 2 bases, and a span of 12 bases separates them. The CDR1 and CDR2 encoded by the germline V gene are SGHTA and FQGTGA. The CDR3 holds 14 amino acids from the cysteine to the phenylalanine. Just the 42-base CDR3 DNA is kept, in frame starting at base 1.

TCRbeta CDR3 regions were amplified from genomic DNA using the immunoSEQ Assay, a bias-controlled multiplex PCR. The study's own analysis went as follows. Within the assay, amplification of reference gene primers was used to estimate how many nucleated cells each sample contained. Sequence reads were collapsed and filtered to measure the absolute abundance of every unique TCRbeta CDR3 rearrangement. For each sample, productive Simpson clonality was calculated by taking the square root of Simpson's diversity index across productive rearrangements. TCRdb took this table from immuneACCESS and kept in-frame rearrangements with V and J called. Such tables lack part of the clones; where checked against another copy, unresolved V genes explain under half of the gap, and the rest is unexplained. D and trimming come from the DNA, and the V and J calls and clone size come from that table. Present in this sample are about 300,000 clones, 87% of which were seen just once. The ten largest make up around 5.9% of the sample.

The sequencing sample was made of PBMCs or T cells enriched from blood (not recorded which). This clonotype was obtained from a woman aged 25 to 39 who had recovered from COVID-19. This receptor chain uses TRBV7-3 and TRBJ2-2; a tentative D call is TRBD2 (5 bases match). The nucleotide sequence reads as follows: TGTGCCAGCTTGGAGGCCCCAAACACCGGGGAGCTGTTTTTT. Its amino acids are CASLEAPNTGELFF.